This T cell receptor (beta chain) was sequenced in a study of shared clonotypes between healthy human individuals. Genomic DNA of unsorted samples came from 90 million to 95 million PBMCs. CDR1 is SGHTA and CDR2 is FQGNSA in the germline V gene. The CDR3 sequence is 15 residues long. V gave up 2 bases and J gave up 3 bases, with 13 bases separating them. At the deep level, the assay was run. Repertoires were generated with immunoSEQ multiplex PCR, while TCRdb's copy carries only in-frame clones and drops some. The repertoire holds under 600,000 clones, with around three quarters as singletons. The sequenced material came from PBMCs. The origin of this receptor is a woman between 40 and 55 years old in good health. Some clones in this sample may be carry-over from other donors' samples. This rearrangement joins TRBV7-2 to TRBJ2-5, with D possibly TRBD1 on 6 matching bases. CDR3 residues: CASSLTPGQKETQYF. CDR3 nucleotide sequence: TGTGCCAGCAGCTTAACCCCAGGACAGAAAGAGACCCAGTACTTC.